This T cell receptor beta chain originates from a study of memory CD4+ T cells and cytomegalovirus serostatus (dated by TCRdb to between 2017 and 2020). General notes on the study: The 33 healthy Belgian adults in the cohort included 9 who were CMV seropositive and roughly 25 who were CMV seronegative. The study sequenced CD4+ memory TCRbeta repertoires of a Belgian cohort with known cytomegalovirus serostatus to replicate a published TCR-based CMV serostatus classifier. Study-level results and caveats: Only CD4+CD45RO+ memory cells were sequenced, in contrast to the original study, in which naive and memory CD4+ and CD8+ populations were covered. For CMV serostatus prediction, a median bootstrapped AUC of approximately 0.95 was reached with the original framework, and a median bootstrapped AUC of about 0.9 was reached with a US-trained random forest. A median bootstrapped AUC of approximately 0.95 with a 95% CI of 0.76-1.00 was achieved on the Belgian cohort by the original-framework classifier. Results were interpreted as suggesting that the CMV-associated TCR signature is largely present in the CD4+ memory repertoire. Among the 150 to 200 previously reported CMV-associated TCRbeta sequences, some 70 showed up in the CD4+ memory repertoires, with each one found in between one and five individuals.

The Quick-DNA Microprep Kit was used to extract genomic DNA from the sorted cells. Amplification of TCRbeta DNA was done with the immunoSEQ hsTCRbeta kit, following the protocol from the manufacturer. TCRbeta libraries were sequenced on an Illumina MiSeq instrument. On the authors' methods: Removing out-of-frame sequences left approximately 2,400,000 distinct TCRbeta sequences, an average of around 67,000 per individual. Each individual was scored by the count of around 160 previously reported CMV-associated TCRbeta sequences and the total productive distinct TCRbeta count. A beta-binomial model was reimplemented in Python, and scikit-learn random forests with default parameters were trained on US cohort data. Classifier performance on the Belgian cohort was summarized as median AUC with percentile confidence intervals calculated over 10,000 bootstrap iterations. TCRdb mirrors the immuneACCESS table, restricted to in-frame sequences. Some clones are absent from its copies; in checked studies, under half trace to an unresolved V gene, and the reason for the others is unknown. The V and J calls and clone size were taken over from that table, and D and trimming were inferred from the DNA. This sample has around 53,000 clones in its table, and over 75% of those were observed once. About 0.86% of the sample goes to the ten largest clones.

A FACSAria II was used to sort memory CD4+ T cells, defined as single viable CD3+CD4+CD8-CD45RO+ cells. CMV serostatus was assessed using a Roche Elecsys assay, by which serum IgG against CMV pp150, pp28, p38 and p52 was detected. Following thawing, total CD4+ T cells were enriched through positive selection using CD4 magnetic microbeads. The samples came from a different study that was designed specifically to examine the CD4+ T cell memory repertoire. Peripheral blood mononuclear cells were isolated and cryopreserved according to standard operating procedures, and serum was kept at -80 degrees C. The staining relied on CD3-PerCP (BW264/56), CD4-APC (RPA-T4), CD45RO-PE (UCHT1) and CD8-Pacific Orange (3B5) antibodies, and Sytox blue was used to exclude non-viable cells. Regarding this clone: The antigen it recognizes is unknown. The sample holds no much larger clone one base away, and base qualities are not on file.

The CDR3 holds 15 amino acids from the cysteine to the phenylalanine. Only the CDR3 region is kept as DNA, spanning 45 bases read in frame from base 1. The V end gives up 3 bases and the J end 7 bases, leaving 11 bases in the junction not matched to a gene. The germline V gene provides CDR1 SNHLY and CDR2 FYNNEI. Material: memory CD4+ T cells from blood. The chain is assembled from TRBV2 and TRBJ2-7; 8 of the junction bases match TRBD1. The TCR comes from an adult in good health and CMV-seronegative. The base sequence is TGTGCCAGCAGTGACGGTTTGAAACAGGGGGAAGAGCAGTACTTC. It is translated as CASSDGLKQGEEQYF.